The T cell receptor beta chain under discussion was sequenced for a study of T cells in Graves' hyperthyroidism and ophthalmopathy. RNA transcripts provided the source from which TCR beta CDR3 regions were amplified. With the HTBI primer set, the TCR CDR3 went through a first round of RT-PCR. One entry per CDR3 protein results from TCRdb running MiXCR on the multiplex PCR reads. The sample carries a few hundred thousand distinct CDR3 sequences, roughly an eighth recorded once. This clonotype was counted at least ten times. V dropped 0 bases and J dropped 5 bases, with 7 bases sitting between them. The germline CDR1 and CDR2 sequences are PRHDT and FYEKMQ (reference sequence). The CDR3 loop spans 13 amino acids.

Sequenced: blood. The chain is built from TRBV13 and TRBJ2-5; possible D gene TRBD2, 5 bases. This TCR came from a woman between 18 and 30 years old with Graves' hyperthyroidism. The CDR3 is CASSLGGMETQYF. In DNA form, the CDR3 reads TGTGCCAGCAGCTTAGGCGGGATGGAGACCCAGTACTTC.